This entry concerns a single TCR beta chain. This clone is a singleton in its sample. Which antigen it targets is not known. The sample holds no much larger clone one base away, and base qualities are not on file. The data originate from a study of blood T cell repertoires in COVID-19 (dated by TCRdb to about 2020). Some background on the complete study: Samples from collaborators originated in the United States, Italy and Spain and spanned both the acute and convalescent phases of COVID-19. The material from the prospective study consisted of cDNA or gDNA derived from T cells, B-cell-depleted T cells, or PBMCs. The dataset comprised deeply sampled blood TCRbeta repertoires from subjects exposed to, actively infected with, or recovered from COVID-19. The repertoires were made available in a free public database intended to serve as a resource for research on the immune response to SARS-CoV-2. The samples were drawn from the first 160 participants of the ongoing ImmuneRACE study and from roughly 1,300 subjects provided by 6 global collaborators. Nearly every sample came with metadata listing a de-identified subject ID, COVID-19 status, age in years and sex. Where HLA class I and class II types were available, the types were taken from metadata supplied by the sample provider, not from assay-based typing.

TCRbeta CDR3 regions were amplified from genomic DNA by means of the immunoSEQ Assay, a bias-controlled multiplex PCR. The authors processed their data as follows. The number of nucleated cells in each sample was estimated by amplification of reference gene primers within the assay. To quantify the absolute abundance of each unique TCRbeta CDR3 rearrangement, sequence reads were collapsed and filtered. For each sample, productive Simpson clonality was calculated as the square root of Simpson's diversity index across productive rearrangements. The table comes from immuneACCESS by way of TCRdb, which keeps in-frame sequences with V and J called. Part of the clones is missing from these tables; in studies checked, under half for an unresolved V gene and the rest for unknown reasons. V, J and clone size derive from that table, while D and trimming were established from the DNA sequence. The table for this sample lists over 150,000 clones; 70% to 90% of them were counted only once. Clones ranked in the top ten supply over 15% of the sample.

One collaborating source in Seattle enrolled patients during active infection and followed them longitudinally through the course of disease. The collaborating institutions used their own protocols to collect whole blood in K2EDTA tubes. For TCRbeta analysis, collaborators shipped samples as frozen whole blood, isolated PBMCs, or DNA extracted from either of those sample types. Trimming takes 7 bases off V and 7 bases off J; junction bases not matched to a gene: 12. In the germline V gene, CDR1 corresponds to MNHEY and CDR2 to SVGAGI. The cysteine opens and the phenylalanine closes a CDR3 of 14 amino acids. Only the CDR3 DNA stays, 42 bases, in frame from base 1. Overall results and qualifications from the work: The amount of clinical and demographic metadata varied by source and participant and was provided uncurated.

The rearrangement combines TRBV6-5 with TRBJ2-7, and 8 junction bases match TRBD2. The source is a man over 45 with COVID-19, enrolled during active disease. Sequencing was done on a sample of peripheral blood. CDR3 protein: CASTPGGDWGEQYF. In nucleotide form, the sequence is TGTGCCAGCACCCCGGGGGGGGACTGGGGTGAGCAGTACTTC.